These 7 T cell receptor beta chains were sequenced from one sample in a study of neurological immune-mediated disorders. MiXCR was run by TCRdb on the 5' RACE reads, yielding one entry per CDR3 protein. The sample yields about 40,000 distinct CDR3 sequences, roughly 2.5% seen once. Sequencing input: PBMCs. The receptors derive from a man between 50 and 59 years old with multiple sclerosis.

The sample holds many counts of this clonotype. V and J are TRBV12-3 or TRBV12-4 and TRBJ1-1; TRBD1 is a possible D gene (6 bases). V was clipped by 6 bases and J by 0 bases, with 17 bases between them. The CDR3 has 16 amino acids. CDR3: CASRRTENRVNTEAFF. In DNA form, the CDR3 reads TGTGCCAGCAGAAGGACAGAAAATCGGGTGAACACTGAAGCTTTCTTT.

This clonotype was counted many times. This rearrangement joins TRBV15 to TRBJ2-7; D is possibly TRBD1 (6 bases). V was pared by 9 bases and J by 4 bases, with 22 bases between. This CDR3 is 15 amino acids long. CDR1 and CDR2 (germline): LNHNV, YYDKDF (reference sequence). The CDR3 sequence is CATSPTGTTMYEQYF. The CDR3 DNA sequence: TGTGCCACGTCACCCACCGGGACAACGATGTACGAGCAGTACTTC. Based on the CDR3 plus reference TRBV15 and TRBJ2-7, the full variable domain is DAMVIQNPRYQVTQFGKPVTLSCSQTLNHNVMYWYQQKSSQAPKLLFHYYDKDFNNEADTPDNFQSRRPNTSFCFLDIRSPGLGDTAMYLCATSPTGTTMYEQYFGPGTRLTVT.

This clonotype was counted many times. The V and J genes are TRBV6-6 and TRBJ1-4, with 7 nucleotides matching TRBD1. The germline V gene encodes CDR1 MNHNY and CDR2 SVGAGI (reference sequence). The CDR3 has 14 residues. Losses at the gene ends were 6 bases for V and 2 bases for J; bases not matched to a gene: 3. The DNA of the CDR3 is TGTGCCAGCAGCCGACAGGGTACTAATGAAAAACTGTTTTTT. It is translated as CASSRQGTNEKLFF.

Remarks on this clonotype: A much larger clone lies one base from this, so it may be a read error. V gene TRBV6-4 combines with J gene TRBJ2-3; TRBD2 is a possible D gene (6 bases). The CDR3 has 15 residues. CDR1 MRHNA and CDR2 SNTAGT come from the germline V gene. In nucleotides, the CDR3 is TGTGCCAACAGTGACGGGAGTGGAGGCACAGATACGCAGTATTTT. This translates into CANSDGSGGTDTQYF.

This clonotype was found many times. This chain links TRBV7-2 with TRBJ2-7; 8 bases map to TRBD2. The CDR3 has 13 amino acids. Looked up from germline, CDR1 is SGHTA and CDR2 is FQGNSA. Germline trimming cut 5 bases from V and 2 bases from J; bases unmatched to any gene: 2. This CDR3 reads CASSQGLAYEQYF. Written as DNA, the CDR3 is TGTGCCAGCAGCCAGGGACTAGCCTACGAGCAGTACTTC.

This clonotype was counted at least ten times. The V gene is TRBV18, the J gene TRBJ2-2; D is perhaps TRBD1 (5 bases). V lost 2 bases to trimming and J lost 7 bases, with 8 bases between them. CDR3 size: 13 residues. Germline V lookup: CDR1 KGHSH, CDR2 LQKENI. CDR3 nucleotide sequence: TGTGCCAGCTCACCAAGGGGTGACGGGGAGCTGTTTTTT. Encoded protein: CASSPRGDGELFF.

This clonotype came up many times. The chain recombines TRBV7-2 with TRBJ2-3; 7 bases fit TRBD2. Germline V gene sequence: CDR1 SGHTA, CDR2 FQGNSA. The CDR3 covers 15 residues. Trimming at V came to 5 bases and at J to 2 bases, leaving 7 bases not matched to a gene. CDR3 protein: CASSAPRGTTDTQYF. CDR3 nucleotide sequence: TGTGCCAGCAGCGCCCCGCGGGGGACCACAGATACGCAGTATTTT.